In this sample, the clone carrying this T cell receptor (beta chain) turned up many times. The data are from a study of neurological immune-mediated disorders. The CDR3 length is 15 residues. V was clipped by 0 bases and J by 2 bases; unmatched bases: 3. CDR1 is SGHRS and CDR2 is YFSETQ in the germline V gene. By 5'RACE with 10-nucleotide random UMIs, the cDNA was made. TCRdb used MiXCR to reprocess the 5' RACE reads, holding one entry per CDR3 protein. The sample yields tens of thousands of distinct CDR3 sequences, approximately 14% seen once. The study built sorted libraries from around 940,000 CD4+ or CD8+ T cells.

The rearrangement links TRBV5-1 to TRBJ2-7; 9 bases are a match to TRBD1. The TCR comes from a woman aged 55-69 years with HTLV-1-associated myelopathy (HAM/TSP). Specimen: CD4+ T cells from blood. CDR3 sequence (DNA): TGCGCCAGCAGCTTGGCGGGGACAGGGCCCTACGAGCAGTACTTC. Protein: CASSLAGTGPYEQYF.